This T cell receptor beta chain comes out of a study of T-cell memory formation after mild COVID-19 (dated by TCRdb to the early 2020s). With respect to the entire study: TCR sequence clusters from the two donors were largely donor specific. Two young, previously healthy adult volunteers made up the cohort, one male and one female. Longitudinal TCRalpha and TCRbeta repertoire sequencing tracked T-cell clones expanding and contracting after mild COVID-19 in two donors. Broader findings and caveats from the paper: Whether the second-wave clones peaking on day 37 were SARS-CoV-2 specific was not confirmed. Contracting CD4+ clones were located mainly in the CM and EM memory subsets, whereas CD8+ clones were found to be enriched in EMRA. Clones contracting from day 15 to 85 had balanced CD4/CD8 phenotypes, while a second wave expanding from day 15 to 37 was biased towards CD4+. The study covered only a couple of mild cases, and larger cohorts including severe cases with pre-infection samples were considered necessary. Some responding clones were detected in pre-infection memory, which suggested that pre-existing cross-reactive memory T cells had joined the SARS-CoV-2 response.

The CDR3 numbers 15 residues from cysteine through phenylalanine. Here the CDR3 DNA is all that survives: 45 bases in frame from base 1. Trimming removed 7 bases from V and 2 bases from J; the gene matches leave 7 bases unexplained. For CDR1 and CDR2, the germline V gene lists MNHEY and SVGAGI. Sequencing used an Illumina NovaSeq 6000. TCRalpha and TCRbeta cDNA libraries were constructed by 5'RACE with constant-segment primers, with sample barcodes and unique molecular identifiers being introduced. Trizol reagent was used to extract RNA from every sample. Library amplification was performed in two PCR steps, and a second sample barcode and Illumina TruSeq adapters were introduced in the second step. Sequencing of the libraries was done on an Illumina NovaSeq, producing 2 x 150 bp paired-end reads. Per the source publication's procedure: Demultiplexing of reads and collapsing into UMI-guided consensus sequences were performed with migec v1.2.7. Using mixcr v2.1.11, the UMI consensuses were aligned to TRA and TRB V and J templates and assembled into clonotypes. A clonotype was counted as expanded or contracted only when both edgeR and NoisET called the clonotype significant, with the noise models trained on biological replicates. For edgeR calls, the thresholds were a false discovery rate-adjusted p below 0.01 and a log2 fold-change of 1. As an exploratory analysis of dynamics, PCA with hierarchical clustering was applied to max-normalized trajectories of the 1000 most abundant clonotypes. Each responding clone was given a CD4 or CD8 phenotype based on the CD4+ and CD8+ repertoires, which had been sequenced separately. The raw public data were reprocessed by TCRdb itself: fastp quality trimming at Q25, MiXCR clonotype calling, in-frame beta chains only. Each record represents a unique CDR3 protein, reported with the most common genes and DNA among its rows. The V and J calls here are based on TCRdb, not the publication. The sample has hundreds of thousands of distinct CDR3 sequences on record, 15% to 20% of them singletons. The top ten constitute roughly 22% of the sample.

At least ten counts were recorded for this clonotype. The target of this receptor is not known. There are no base qualities to consult, and no much larger clone falls within one base. Ficoll-Paque density gradient centrifugation was used to isolate PBMCs. This chain joins TRBV6-5 to TRBJ2-2, with TRBD1 matching 7 junction bases. The specimen sequenced was PBMCs or a T cell subset sorted from them (not recorded which). This receptor was obtained from a man in his late teens or twenties who had mild COVID-19 (a few samples of this study predate the infection). The sample titles of this study are shuffled in the database, so cell type and time point are left out; the donor was told from shared clones. The CDR3 here reads CASTKRGPNTGELFF. The DNA is as follows: TGTGCCAGCACCAAGAGGGGGCCAAACACCGGGGAGCTGTTTTTT.